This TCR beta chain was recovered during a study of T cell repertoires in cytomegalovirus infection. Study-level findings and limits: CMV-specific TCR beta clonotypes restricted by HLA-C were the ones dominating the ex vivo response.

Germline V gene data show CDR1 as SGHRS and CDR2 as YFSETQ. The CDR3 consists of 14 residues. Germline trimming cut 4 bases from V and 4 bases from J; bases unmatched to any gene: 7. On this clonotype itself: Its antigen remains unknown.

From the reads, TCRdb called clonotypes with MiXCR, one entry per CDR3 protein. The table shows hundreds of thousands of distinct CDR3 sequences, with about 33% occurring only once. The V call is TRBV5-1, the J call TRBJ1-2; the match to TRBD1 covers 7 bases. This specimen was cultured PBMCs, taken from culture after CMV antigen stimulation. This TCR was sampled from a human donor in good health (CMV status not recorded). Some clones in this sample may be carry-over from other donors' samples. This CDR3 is CASSPGDSLYGYTF. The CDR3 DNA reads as TGCGCCAGCAGCCCCGGGGACAGCCTCTATGGCTACACCTTC.